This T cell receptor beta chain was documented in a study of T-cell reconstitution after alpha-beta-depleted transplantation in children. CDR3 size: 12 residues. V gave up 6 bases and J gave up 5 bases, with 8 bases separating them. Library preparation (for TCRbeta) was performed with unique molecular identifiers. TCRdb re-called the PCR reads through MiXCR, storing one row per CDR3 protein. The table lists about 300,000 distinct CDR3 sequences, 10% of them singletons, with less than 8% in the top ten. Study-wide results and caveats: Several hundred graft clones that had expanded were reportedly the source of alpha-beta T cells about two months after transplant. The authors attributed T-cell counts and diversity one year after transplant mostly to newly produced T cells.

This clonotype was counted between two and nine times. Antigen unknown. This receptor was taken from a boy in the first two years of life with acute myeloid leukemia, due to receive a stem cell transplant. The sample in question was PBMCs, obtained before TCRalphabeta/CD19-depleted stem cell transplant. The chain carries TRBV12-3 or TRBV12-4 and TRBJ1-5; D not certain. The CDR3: CASSLNDQPQHF. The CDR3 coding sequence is TGTGCCAGCAGCTTAAATGATCAGCCCCAGCATTTT.